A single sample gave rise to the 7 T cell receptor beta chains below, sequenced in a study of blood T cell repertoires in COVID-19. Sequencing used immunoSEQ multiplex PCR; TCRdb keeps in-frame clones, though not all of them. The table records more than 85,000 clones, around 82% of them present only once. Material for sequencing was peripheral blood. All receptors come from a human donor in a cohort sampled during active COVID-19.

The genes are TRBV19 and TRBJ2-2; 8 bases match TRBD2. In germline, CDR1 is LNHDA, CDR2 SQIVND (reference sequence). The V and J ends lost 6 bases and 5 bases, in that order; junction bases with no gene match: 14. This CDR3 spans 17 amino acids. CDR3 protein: CASRGGPGLERTGELFF. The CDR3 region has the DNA TGTGCCAGTAGAGGTGGGCCGGGACTAGAAAGAACCGGGGAGCTGTTTTTT.

The CDR3 DNA follows: TGTGCCAGCCGGGGGGGCTACGAGCAGTACTTC. This sequence encodes CASRGGYEQYF. The genes are TRBV28 and TRBJ2-7; 8 positions agree with TRBD2. Germline V CDR1 and CDR2: MDHEN, SYDVKM. The CDR3 sequence is 11 residues long. After removal of 8 bases from V and 3 bases from J, the junction contained 0 bases not matched to a gene.

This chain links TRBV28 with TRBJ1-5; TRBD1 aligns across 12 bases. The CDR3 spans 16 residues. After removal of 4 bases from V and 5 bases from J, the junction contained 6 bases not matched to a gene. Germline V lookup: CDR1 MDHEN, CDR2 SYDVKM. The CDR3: CASSSGQGAGDQPQHF. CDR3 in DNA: TGTGCCAGCAGTTCGGGACAGGGGGCTGGCGATCAGCCCCAGCATTTT.

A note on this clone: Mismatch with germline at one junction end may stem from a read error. The CDR3 here is CASNVGGTHSYEQYF. The CDR3, as DNA: TGTGCCAGCAACGTAGGGGGCACTCACTCCTACGAGCAGTACTTC. V usage is TRBV9 and J usage is TRBJ2-7, with 7 bases identical to TRBD1. Germline CDR1 reads SGDLS; CDR2 reads YYNGEE. This CDR3 has 15 amino acids. Looking up the rest from reference TRBV9 and TRBJ2-7 gives the full variable domain: DSGVTQTPKHLITATGQRVTLRCSPRSGDLSVYWYQQSLDQGLQFLIQYYNGEERAKGNILERFSAQQFPDLHSELNLSSLELGDSALYFCASNVGGTHSYEQYFGPGTRLTVT.

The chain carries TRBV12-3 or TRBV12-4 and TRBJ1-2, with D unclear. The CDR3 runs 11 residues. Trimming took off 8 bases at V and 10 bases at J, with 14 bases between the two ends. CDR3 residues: CASAVTAAYTF. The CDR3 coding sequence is TGTGCCAGCGCCGTGACTGCGGCCTACACCTTC.

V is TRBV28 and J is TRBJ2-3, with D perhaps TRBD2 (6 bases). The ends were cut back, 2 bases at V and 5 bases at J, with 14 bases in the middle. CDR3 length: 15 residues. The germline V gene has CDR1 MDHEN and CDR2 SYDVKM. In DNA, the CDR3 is TGTGCCAGCAGTTTAATGGAGGGGTATAGAGATACGCAGTATTTT. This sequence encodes CASSLMEGYRDTQYF.

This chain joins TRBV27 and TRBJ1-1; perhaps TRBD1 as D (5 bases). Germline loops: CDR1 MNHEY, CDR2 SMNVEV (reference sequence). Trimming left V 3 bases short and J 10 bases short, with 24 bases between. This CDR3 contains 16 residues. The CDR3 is CASSFIGFRTKGPAFF. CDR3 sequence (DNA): TGTGCCAGCAGTTTCATCGGCTTCAGGACAAAAGGACCAGCTTTCTTT.